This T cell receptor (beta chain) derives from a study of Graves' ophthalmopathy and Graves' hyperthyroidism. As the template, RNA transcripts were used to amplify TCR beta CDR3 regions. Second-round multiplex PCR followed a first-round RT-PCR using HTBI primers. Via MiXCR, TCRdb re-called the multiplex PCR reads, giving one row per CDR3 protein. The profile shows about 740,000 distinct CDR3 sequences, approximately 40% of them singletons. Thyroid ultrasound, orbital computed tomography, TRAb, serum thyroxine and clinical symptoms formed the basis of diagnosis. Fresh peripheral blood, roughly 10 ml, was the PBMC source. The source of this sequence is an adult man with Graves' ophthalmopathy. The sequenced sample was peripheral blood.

Here the CDR3 reads CASSGQTGTDTQYF. CDR3 in DNA: TGTGCCAGCAGCGGACAGACAGGCACAGATACGCAGTATTTT. The chain links TRBV7-2 to TRBJ2-3, with a possible D match to TRBD1 (6 bases). V lost 5 bases and J 1 base, leaving 10 bases between the germline ends. The CDR3 loop spans 14 amino acids. Germline V gives CDR1 SGHTA, CDR2 FQGNSA.